One sample yielded the 18 T cell receptor beta chains listed below, sequenced in a study of Graves' ophthalmopathy and Graves' hyperthyroidism. RNA transcripts were the template, and TCR beta CDR3 regions were amplified from them. HTBI-primed first-round RT-PCR preceded second-round multiplex PCR. In TCRdb, the multiplex PCR reads were re-called with MiXCR into one record per CDR3 protein. The sample lists more than 300,000 distinct CDR3 sequences, approximately 15% seen once, with around 6.6% in the top ten. The specimen sequenced was peripheral blood. The receptors were gathered from a woman under 30 with stable Graves' hyperthyroidism.

This clonotype was seen ten or more times. The V and J genes are TRBV11-1 and TRBJ2-5, with 9 bases matching TRBD2. The CDR3 runs to 16 residues. V lost 0 bases, J lost 5 bases, and 7 bases stayed unmatched. CDR1 is SGHAT, CDR2 FQDESV, per germline (reference sequence). CDR3 amino acids: CASSLAPGLAWETQYF. The CDR3, as DNA: TGTGCCAGCAGCTTAGCACCGGGACTAGCTTGGGAGACCCAGTACTTC.

The chain employs TRBV2 and TRBJ1-6; TRBD1 might be the D (5 bases). V gave up 6 bases and J gave up 6 bases, with 15 bases separating them. The CDR3 length is 15 residues. Germline-derived CDR1 and CDR2 are SNHLY and FYNNEI. CDR3 amino acids: CASSTTSGTNSPLHF. CDR3 nucleotide sequence: TGTGCCAGCAGCACCACATCCGGGACTAATTCACCCCTCCACTTT.

The table lists this clonotype with many counts. The chain is built from TRBV15 and TRBJ2-2; tentatively, D is TRBD1 or TRBD2 (5 bases each). The CDR3 totals 20 residues. V dropped 5 bases and J dropped 1 base, with 26 bases sitting between them. Germline CDR1 reads LNHNV; CDR2 reads YYDKDF (reference sequence). The CDR3 reads CATSGTGAPKTTKNTGELFF. CDR3 DNA sequence: TGTGCCACCAGCGGAACCGGGGCACCGAAAACTACAAAGAACACCGGGGAGCTGTTTTTT.

This clonotype was seen ten or more times. This chain links TRBV6-2 or TRBV6-3 with TRBJ1-5; D is ambiguous. V lost 1 base and J 1 base, leaving 8 bases between the germline ends. The CDR3 consists of 15 residues. Germline CDR1 MNHEY, CDR2 SVGEGT. CDR3 in amino acids: CASSYFDMSNQPQHF. CDR3 DNA: TGTGCCAGCAGTTACTTCGACATGAGCAATCAGCCCCAGCATTTT.

This clonotype appeared a few times. It may be a read error: a sequence one base away is much more abundant. J is TRBJ2-5 and V is TRBV11-2, with 9 bases identical to TRBD2. Germline CDR1 and CDR2: SGHAT and FQNNGV. This CDR3 has 15 residues. The CDR3 region is CASSLGASGEETQCF. The DNA for the CDR3 is TGTGCCAGCAGCTTGGGGGCTAGCGGGGAAGAGACCCAGTGCTTC.

Comments on this clonotype: The conserved phenylalanine or tryptophan normally closing the CDR3 is absent here, so this likely arose from a read error. The chain employs TRBV5-1 and TRBJ2-5, with D unresolved. The CDR3 has 13 residues. Germline CDR1 is SGHRS and CDR2 is YFSETQ. V gave up 4 bases and J gave up 2 bases, with 9 bases separating them. CDR3 nucleotide sequence: TGCGCCAGCAGCCGTAAACAACAAGAGACCCAGTACTAC. It codes for CASSRKQQETQYY.

A note on this clonotype: With a much larger clone just one base away, this may be a read error. CDR3 sequence reads: CAISYPGLSYEQYF. CDR3 coding DNA: TGTGCCATCAGTTACCCGGGGCTTTCTTACGAGCAGTACTTC. V is TRBV7-2 and J is TRBJ2-7, with D perhaps matching TRBD1 or TRBD2 (5 bases each). CDR3 length: 14 residues. Germline values: CDR1 SGHTA, CDR2 FQGNSA. V gave up 10 bases and J gave up 4 bases, with 20 bases separating them.

This clonotype showed up many times. The chain uses TRBV25-1 and TRBJ1-1; no clear D. The CDR3 is made up of 15 amino acids. V gave up 5 bases and J gave up 0 bases, with 13 bases separating them. The germline CDR1 and CDR2 sequences are MGHDK and SYGVNS. In DNA, the CDR3 is TGTGCCAGCAGTCCCAACCGGATTTTGAACACTGAAGCTTTCTTT. Protein product: CASSPNRILNTEAFF.

This clonotype was seen at least ten times. The rearrangement links TRBV15 to TRBJ2-7, with 8 bases identical to TRBD1. V shed 1 base, J shed 2 bases, and the junction held 4 bases outside the gene matches. Germline lookup yields CDR1 LNHNV and CDR2 YYDKDF (reference sequence). The length of the CDR3 is 15 residues. DNA for the CDR3: TGTGCCACCAGCAGAGGGGACAGGCGCCCCTACGAGCAGTACTTC. Translation: CATSRGDRRPYEQYF.

The chain couples TRBV28 to TRBJ1-2; possible D gene TRBD1, 5 bases. CDR1 MDHEN and CDR2 SYDVKM come from the germline V gene. The CDR3 spans 13 residues. V dropped 6 bases and J dropped 8 bases, with 16 bases sitting between them. The chain's CDR3 is CASSPGPGDGYTF. For the CDR3, the DNA is TGTGCCAGCAGCCCTGGTCCGGGGGACGGCTACACCTTC.

This clonotype was found many times. The chain links TRBV4-1 to TRBJ1-4; 7 bases map to TRBD1. Germline V lookup: CDR1 MGHRA, CDR2 YSYEKL. V lost 2 bases, J lost 5 bases, and 5 bases stayed unmatched. This CDR3 has 15 amino acids. CDR3: CASSQLAGGNEKLFF. The DNA for the CDR3 is TGCGCCAGCAGCCAACTCGCAGGGGGGAATGAAAAACTGTTTTTT.

This clonotype occurred many times. The rearrangement links TRBV6-2 or TRBV6-3 to TRBJ2-6, with D possibly matching TRBD2 (5 bases). Germline values: CDR1 MNHEY, CDR2 SVGEGT. There are 17 residues in the CDR3. The germline V and J ends were trimmed by 7 bases and 0 bases, with 16 bases remaining between them. The CDR3 DNA sequence: TGTGCCAGCACCCCGGGGAGACCAAACTCTGGGGCCAACGTCCTGACTTTC. Translated: CASTPGRPNSGANVLTF.

This clonotype was seen ten or more times. The rearrangement links TRBV12-3 or TRBV12-4 to TRBJ2-7; 7 nucleotides match TRBD1. The junction had 9 bases not matched to a gene; V was cut back by 7 bases and J by 0 bases. The CDR3 contains 15 residues. The CDR3 bases are TGTGCCAGCACCCAAGGGGGCTTCGGCTCCTACGAGCAGTACTTC. Translation gives CASTQGGFGSYEQYF.

This chain joins TRBV29-1 and TRBJ2-2; D unresolved. The CDR3 covers 13 residues. Germline loops: CDR1 SQVTM, CDR2 ANQGSEA. V was pared by 3 bases and J by 3 bases, with 8 bases between. In DNA, the CDR3 is TGCAGCGTTGACCCCGGAGACACCGGGGAGCTGTTTTTT. Protein: CSVDPGDTGELFF.

J is TRBJ2-2 and V is TRBV10-3; D is perhaps TRBD1 (6 bases). The ends were cut back, 4 bases at V and 2 bases at J, with 8 bases in the middle. Germline V lookup: CDR1 ENHRY, CDR2 SYGVKD. The CDR3 covers 14 residues. The CDR3, as DNA: TGTGCCATCAGTGCCGGGACAAACACCGGGGAGCTGTTTTTT. It is translated as CAISAGTNTGELFF.

This clonotype was observed many times. The chain links TRBV12-3 or TRBV12-4 to TRBJ1-2, with no clear D. V lost 3 bases and J lost 6, with 11 bases in between. The CDR3 covers 13 residues. The CDR3 DNA reads as TGTGCCAGCAGTTTCGTGACGACGCATGGCTACACCTTC. Translation gives CASSFVTTHGYTF.

This clonotype was seen at least ten times. This rearrangement joins TRBV6-1 to TRBJ1-1; tentative D call: TRBD1 (6 bases). CDR3 size: 13 residues. Trimming cost V 11 bases and J 5 bases, with 18 bases left between them. The V gene's germline CDR1 is MNHNS and CDR2 SASEGT. The CDR3 DNA is TGTGCCGCCGGCCAGGGGCGAAGGACTGAAGCTTTCTTT. The encoded protein is CAAGQGRRTEAFF.

This clonotype has a count of ten or more. This chain joins TRBV10-3 and TRBJ1-5, with TRBD1 matching 9 bases. Per germline, CDR1 ENHRY and CDR2 SYGVKD. Losses at the gene ends were 6 bases for V and 4 bases for J; bases not matched to a gene: 4. This CDR3 spans 14 amino acids. The CDR3 spells CAISPGQGNQPQHF. DNA of the CDR3: TGTGCCATCAGCCCGGGACAGGGTAATCAGCCCCAGCATTTT.